This entry concerns a single TCR beta chain. These data are taken from a study of blood T cell repertoires in COVID-19. Germline V gives CDR1 KGHSH, CDR2 LQKENI. This CDR3 is 17 amino acids long. V trimming: 0 bases; J trimming: 4 bases; junction bases outside the gene matches: 7. Assay: immunoSEQ multiplex PCR; the TCRdb copy retains only in-frame clones and omits some. The sample shows more than 110,000 clones, 84% of them seen only once. The sequenced material came from PBMCs or T cells enriched from blood (not recorded which). V is TRBV18 and J is TRBJ2-7; 12 bases agree with TRBD2. The clonotype was recovered from a woman aged 18-29 years who had been exposed to COVID-19. The CDR3 nucleotides are TGTGCCAGCTCACCACCGTCGGCTAGCGGGAGGGCGTACGAGCAGTACTTC. It specifies CASSPPSASGRAYEQYF.